A selection of T cell receptor beta chains follows, all from one sample in a study of glioma-infiltrating T cells after dendritic cell vaccination. TCRdb's copy holds only in-frame clones and misses some; the assay was immunoSEQ multiplex PCR. The sample has around 58,000 clones; 82% are singletons. Specimen: blood, collected before dendritic cell vaccination. The receptors shown here come from a human donor with glioblastoma. The CDR3 runs from the conserved cysteine through the conserved F or W. Each record gives: clone size, V gene, D gene, J gene, CDR3 length, CDR3 DNA, CDR3 protein. D genes are given only for firm matches. Clone sizes are given selectively: once, few, many, or a class where the clone is expanded.

-	TRBV28	-	TRBJ1-1	13	TGTGCCAGCATTCTCAGGGGCCGCACTGAAGCTTTCTTT	CASILRGRTEAFF
-	TRBV7-6	-	TRBJ2-2	15	TGTGCCAGCAGCTTAGTGGACACGAACACCGGGGAGCTGTTTTTT	CASSLVDTNTGELFF
-	TRBV6-1	TRBD1	TRBJ2-2	14	TGTGCCGGAGCCGAAAATAGGGGGCCCGGGGAGCTGTTTTTT	CAGAENRGPGELFF
-	TRBV5-6	-	TRBJ1-6	14	TGTGCCAGCAGCTTGTTTCCGTTGGGGGGGCCCCTCCACTTT	CASSLFPLGGPLHF
-	TRBV11-3	-	TRBJ2-1	14	TGTGCCAGCAGCTTAGGTTTTGCAGGAGGTGAGCAGTTCTTC	CASSLGFAGGEQFF
once	TRBV4-1	TRBD1	TRBJ2-2	16	TGCGCCAGCAGCCAGACCGGGACAGCAGACACCGGGGAGCTGTTTTTT	CASSQTGTADTGELFF
-	TRBV6-5	-	TRBJ2-7	13	TGTGCCAGCAGTTACGGCAGCGGCTACGAGCAGTACTTC	CASSYGSGYEQYF
-	TRBV29-1	TRBD2	TRBJ2-1	14	TGCAGCGTTGGAACTAGCGGGGGGATCAATGAGCAGTTCTTC	CSVGTSGGINEQFF
-	TRBV10-3	-	TRBJ1-1	14	TGTGCCATCAGTGACAGGGTCATGAACACTGAAGCTTTCTTT	CAISDRVMNTEAFF
-	TRBV2	TRBD2	TRBJ2-3	15	TGTGCCAGCAGAGAACCGGGACTAGCGGGGGGGCTGCAGTATTTT	CASREPGLAGGLQYF
-	TRBV5-1	-	TRBJ1-1	14	TGCGCCAGCAGCTTGGACTCTATGAACACTGAAGCTTTCTTT	CASSLDSMNTEAFF
-	TRBV7-9	TRBD1	TRBJ1-1	14	TGTGCCAGCATCAAGGACAGGGCTCGGACTGAAGCTTTCTTT	CASIKDRARTEAFF
-	TRBV6-6	TRBD1	TRBJ1-2	14	TGTGCCAGCAGTTACTCAGGACAGGGAGATGGCTACACCTTC	CASSYSGQGDGYTF
-	TRBV5-1	-	TRBJ2-1	14	TGCGCCAGCAGCTTGGGGGCAGGGTGGGATGAGCAGTTCTTC	CASSLGAGWDEQFF
few	TRBV19	-	TRBJ1-1	11	TGTGCCAGTAGGGGGACTCTTGAAGCTTTCTTT	CASRGTLEAFF
-	TRBV7-2	-	TRBJ2-5	16	TGTGCCAGCAGCTTAGGAGGACGGAGCAGGGGAGAGACCCAGTACTTC	CASSLGGRSRGETQYF
-	TRBV28	TRBD2	TRBJ2-6	14	TGTGCCAGCGGGGGGGTGGGTGGGGCCAACGTCCTGACTTTC	CASGGVGGANVLTF
-	TRBV9	-	TRBJ2-2	15	TGTGCCAGCAGTGGGGCGGGACGAGACACCGGGGAGCTGTTTTTT	CASSGAGRDTGELFF
-	TRBV4-1	TRBD1	TRBJ2-3	13	TGCGCCAGCAGGGGACAGGGGACAGATACGCAGTATTTT	CASRGQGTDTQYF
-	TRBV28	-	TRBJ2-3	16	TGTGCCAGCACTCCGGGTGGGTGGGGGCCGGGTGATACGCAGTATTTT	CASTPGGWGPGDTQYF
-	TRBV6-1	-	TRBJ2-1	16	TGTGCCAGCAGTGAAGCCATACAGAGCTCCTACAATGAGCAGTTCTTC	CASSEAIQSSYNEQFF
-	TRBV19	-	TRBJ1-4	12	TGTGCCAGTAGTCAGCGGAATGAAAAACTGTTTTTT	CASSQRNEKLFF
-	TRBV5-1	-	TRBJ2-7	16	TGCGCCAGCAGCCCGCTGGGAGGGGGGGGCCTATACGAGCAGTACTTC	CASSPLGGGGLYEQYF
few	TRBV2	TRBD2	TRBJ2-7	15	TGTGCCAGCAGCCGACTAGCGGGGGGTTCGGGCGAGCAGTACTTC	CASSRLAGGSGEQYF
-	TRBV19	-	TRBJ1-2	15	TGTGCCAGTAGTATATCGACAGGACAAAACTATGGCTACACCTTC	CASSISTGQNYGYTF
-	TRBV5-4	-	TRBJ2-5	14	TGTGCCGGGTCCGGCCCAGGGTTTGGAGAGACCCAGTACTTC	CAGSGPGFGETQYF
-	TRBV19	-	TRBJ2-1	13	TGTGCCAGCACTCCGGACAGTTACAATGAGCAGTTCTTC	CASTPDSYNEQFF
-	TRBV7-9	-	TRBJ1-2	13	TGTGCCAGCAGCTTAGGACAGATCTATGGCTACACCTTC	CASSLGQIYGYTF
once	TRBV7-2	-	TRBJ2-1	15	TGTGCCAGCACCCCCGGAGAGAGCTCCTACAATGAGCAGTTCTTC	CASTPGESSYNEQFF
-	TRBV7-9	-	TRBJ2-1	15	TGTGCCAGCAGTCGGTCCGGGGTAAGGGTCAATGAGCAGTTCTTC	CASSRSGVRVNEQFF
-	TRBV28	-	TRBJ1-4	12	TGTGCCAGCTCTTCGGGCGCTGGGGAGATGTTTTTT	CASSSGAGEMFF
few	TRBV9	-	TRBJ1-4	16	TGTGCCAGCAGCGTAACTGGGGACTCTTTTAATGAAAAACTGTTTTTT	CASSVTGDSFNEKLFF
-	TRBV6-5	TRBD2	TRBJ2-1	15	TGTGCCAGCAGTCTCTCTAGCGGAGTATACAATGAGCAGTTCTTC	CASSLSSGVYNEQFF
few	TRBV6-1	-	TRBJ2-1	14	TGTGCCAACAGCCCCACCCATAGCGTCAATGAGCAGTTCTTC	CANSPTHSVNEQFF
-	TRBV4-2	TRBD1	TRBJ1-2	15	TGTGCCAGCAGCCAACTGGAGAGGCAGGGGGCTGGCTACACCTTC	CASSQLERQGAGYTF
-	TRBV2	-	TRBJ2-2	14	TGTGCCAGCAGCGTCAGGGGGGTAACCGGGGAGCTGTTTTTT	CASSVRGVTGELFF
few	TRBV6-5	-	TRBJ1-2	14	TGTGCCAGCAGCCAGGGAAGAGCTAACTATGGCTACACCTTC	CASSQGRANYGYTF
-	TRBV10-2	-	TRBJ2-3	14	TGCGCCGGGGGACGGGGGGCCCACACAGATACGCAGTATTTT	CAGGRGAHTDTQYF
-	TRBV15	TRBD1	TRBJ2-1	16	TGTGCCACCAGCAGAGGAGGACAGGCCATGGATGGAGAGCAGTTCTTC	CATSRGGQAMDGEQFF
-	TRBV5-4	TRBD1	TRBJ1-1	14	TGTGCCAGCAGCTTGGAGGGGGCGTACACTGAAGCTTTCTTT	CASSLEGAYTEAFF
-	TRBV10-3	TRBD2	TRBJ2-5	15	TGTGCCATCAGCCCTACTAGCGGGGCCGGAGAGACCCAGTACTTC	CAISPTSGAGETQYF
-	TRBV6-5	-	TRBJ2-7	15	TGTGCCAGCAGTTACAATACCAGACTATTTCGGGAGCAGTACTTC	CASSYNTRLFREQYF
-	TRBV19	-	TRBJ1-3	16	TGTGCCAGTAGTATAGATGGCGACAGCTCTGGAAACACCATATATTTT	CASSIDGDSSGNTIYF
-	TRBV28	-	TRBJ1-2	13	TGTGCCAGCAGGAAAGCGGGGAACTATGGCTACACCTTC	CASRKAGNYGYTF
-	TRBV4-2	TRBD1	TRBJ2-2	16	TGTGCCAGCAGCCCAGAGACAGGGGAGGTCACCGGGGAGCTGTTTTTT	CASSPETGEVTGELFF
-	TRBV5-1	TRBD1	TRBJ1-1	16	TGCGCCAGCAGCAAGACAGGGACAGGCCCGGACACTGAAGCTTTCTTT	CASSKTGTGPDTEAFF
-	TRBV27	-	TRBJ2-5	13	TGTGCCAGCAGTTTATTACAGGGAGAGACCCAGTACTTC	CASSLLQGETQYF
few	TRBV2	-	TRBJ1-5	15	TGTGCCAGCAGTGAAGACAGTTATAGCAATCAGCCCCAGCATTTT	CASSEDSYSNQPQHF
few	TRBV7-9	TRBD1	TRBJ1-2	15	TGTGCCAGCAGCTTAGGCCGGGGACAGGGGGACGGCTACACCTTC	CASSLGRGQGDGYTF